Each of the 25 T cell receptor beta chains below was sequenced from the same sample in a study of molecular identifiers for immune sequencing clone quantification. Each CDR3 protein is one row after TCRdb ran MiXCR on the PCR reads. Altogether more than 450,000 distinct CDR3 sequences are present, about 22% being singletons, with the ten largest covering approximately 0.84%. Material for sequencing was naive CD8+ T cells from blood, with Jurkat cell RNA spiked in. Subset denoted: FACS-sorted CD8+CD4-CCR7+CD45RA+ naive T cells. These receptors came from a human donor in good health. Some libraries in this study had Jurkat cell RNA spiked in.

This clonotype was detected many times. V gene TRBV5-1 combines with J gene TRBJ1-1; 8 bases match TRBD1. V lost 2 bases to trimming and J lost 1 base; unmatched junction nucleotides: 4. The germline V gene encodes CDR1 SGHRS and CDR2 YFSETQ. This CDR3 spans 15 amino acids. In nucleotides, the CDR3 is TGCGCCAGCAGCTTCTTGACAGGGGCGAACACTGAAGCTTTCTTT. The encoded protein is CASSFLTGANTEAFF.

CDR3 coding DNA: TGTGCCAGCAGTTGGACGGGACAGGATAATGAAAAACTGTTTTTT. As protein: CASSWTGQDNEKLFF. The genes are TRBV12-3 or TRBV12-4 and TRBJ1-4, with 8 bases matching TRBD1. This CDR3 is built from 15 residues. J lost 4 bases, V lost 4 bases, and 5 bases had no gene match.

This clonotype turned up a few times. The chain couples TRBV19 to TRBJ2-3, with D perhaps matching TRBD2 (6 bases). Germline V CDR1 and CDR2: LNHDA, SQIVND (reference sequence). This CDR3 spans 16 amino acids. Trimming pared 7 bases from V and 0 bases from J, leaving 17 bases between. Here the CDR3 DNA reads TGTGCCAGTACCGTAGACGCGGGAACAAGCACAGATACGCAGTATTTT. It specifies CASTVDAGTSTDTQYF.

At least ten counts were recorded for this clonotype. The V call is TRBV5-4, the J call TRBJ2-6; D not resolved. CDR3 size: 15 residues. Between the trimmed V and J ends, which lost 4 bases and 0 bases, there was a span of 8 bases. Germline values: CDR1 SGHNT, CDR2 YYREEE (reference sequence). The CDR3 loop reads CASSHQTSGANVLTF. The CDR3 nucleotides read TGTGCCAGCAGCCACCAAACCTCTGGGGCCAACGTCCTGACTTTC.

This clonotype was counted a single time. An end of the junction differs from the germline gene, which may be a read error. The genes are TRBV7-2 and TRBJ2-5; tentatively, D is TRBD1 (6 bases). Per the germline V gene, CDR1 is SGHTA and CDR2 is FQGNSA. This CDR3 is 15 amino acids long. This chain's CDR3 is CASSFMAGAAETQCF. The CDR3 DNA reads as TGTGCCAGCAGCTTCATGGCAGGGGCGGCAGAGACCCAGTGCTTC.

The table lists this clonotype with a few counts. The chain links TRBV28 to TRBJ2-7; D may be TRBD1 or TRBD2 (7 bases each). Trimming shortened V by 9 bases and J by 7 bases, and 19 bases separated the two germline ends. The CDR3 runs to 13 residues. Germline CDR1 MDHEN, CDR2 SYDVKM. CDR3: CASNYQGGDEQYF. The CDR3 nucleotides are TGTGCCAGTAATTATCAGGGGGGGGATGAGCAGTACTTC.

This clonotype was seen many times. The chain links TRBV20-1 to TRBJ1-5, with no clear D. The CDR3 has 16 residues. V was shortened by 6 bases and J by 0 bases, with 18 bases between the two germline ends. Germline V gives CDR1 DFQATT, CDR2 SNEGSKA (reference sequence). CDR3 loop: CSAPSRGPHSNQPQHF. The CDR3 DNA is TGCAGTGCCCCCTCCCGAGGGCCTCATAGCAATCAGCCCCAGCATTTT.

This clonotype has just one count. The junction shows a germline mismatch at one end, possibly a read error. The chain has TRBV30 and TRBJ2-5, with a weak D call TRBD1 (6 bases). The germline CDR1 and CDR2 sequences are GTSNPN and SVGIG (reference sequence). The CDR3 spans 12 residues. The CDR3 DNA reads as TGTGCCTCCAACAGGGAGCAAGAGACCCGGTACTTC. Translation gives CASNREQETRYF.

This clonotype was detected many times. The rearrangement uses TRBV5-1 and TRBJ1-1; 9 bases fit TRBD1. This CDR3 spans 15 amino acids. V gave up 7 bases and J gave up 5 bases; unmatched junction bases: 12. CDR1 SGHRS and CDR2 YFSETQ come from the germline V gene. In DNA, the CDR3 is TGCGCCAGCGGCGGGGACAGGGCGTTAGGGACTGAAGCTTTCTTT. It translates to CASGGDRALGTEAFF.

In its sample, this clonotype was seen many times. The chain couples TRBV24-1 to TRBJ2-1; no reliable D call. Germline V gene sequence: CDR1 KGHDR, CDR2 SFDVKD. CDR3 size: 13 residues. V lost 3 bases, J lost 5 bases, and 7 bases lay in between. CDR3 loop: CATSDTRDNEQFF. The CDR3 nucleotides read TGTGCCACCAGTGATACACGCGACAATGAGCAGTTCTTC.

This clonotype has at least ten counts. CDR3 region: CSARTGYETEAFF. The CDR3 bases are TGCAGTGCTAGGACAGGGTATGAAACTGAAGCTTTCTTT. V is TRBV20-1 and J is TRBJ1-1; 7 nucleotides match TRBD1. The CDR3 covers 13 residues. V shed 3 bases and J 5 bases; nucleotides not matched to a gene: 6. Germline values: CDR1 DFQATT, CDR2 SNEGSKA (reference sequence).

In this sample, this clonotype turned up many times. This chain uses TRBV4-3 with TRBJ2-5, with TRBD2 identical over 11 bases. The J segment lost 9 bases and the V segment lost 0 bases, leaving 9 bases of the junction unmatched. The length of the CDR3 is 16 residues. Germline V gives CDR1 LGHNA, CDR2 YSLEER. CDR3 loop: CASSQDLGLAGWAQYF. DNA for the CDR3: TGCGCCAGCAGCCAAGATCTCGGACTAGCGGGTTGGGCCCAGTACTTC.

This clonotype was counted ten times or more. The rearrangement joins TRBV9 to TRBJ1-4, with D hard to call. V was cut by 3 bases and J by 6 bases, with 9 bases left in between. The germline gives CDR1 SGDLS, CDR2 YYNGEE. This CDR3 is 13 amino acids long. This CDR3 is CASSAETHEKLFF. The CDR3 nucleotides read TGTGCCAGCAGCGCAGAAACCCATGAAAAACTGTTTTTT.

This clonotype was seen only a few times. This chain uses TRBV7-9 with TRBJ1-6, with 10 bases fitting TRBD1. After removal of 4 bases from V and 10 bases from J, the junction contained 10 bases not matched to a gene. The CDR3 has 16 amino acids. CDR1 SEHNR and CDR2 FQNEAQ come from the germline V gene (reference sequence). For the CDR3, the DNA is TGTGCCAGCAGCTCCGGGACAGGGGTTCAGGAATCACCCCTCCACTTT. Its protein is CASSSGTGVQESPLHF.

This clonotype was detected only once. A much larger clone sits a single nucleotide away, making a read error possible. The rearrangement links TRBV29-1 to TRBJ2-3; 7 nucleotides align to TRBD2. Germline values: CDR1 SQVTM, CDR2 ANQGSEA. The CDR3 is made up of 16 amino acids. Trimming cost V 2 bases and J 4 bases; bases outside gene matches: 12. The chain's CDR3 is CSVEPHRPGGADTQYF. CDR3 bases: TGCAGCGTTGAACCCCACAGGCCGGGGGGTGCAGATACGCAGTATTTT.

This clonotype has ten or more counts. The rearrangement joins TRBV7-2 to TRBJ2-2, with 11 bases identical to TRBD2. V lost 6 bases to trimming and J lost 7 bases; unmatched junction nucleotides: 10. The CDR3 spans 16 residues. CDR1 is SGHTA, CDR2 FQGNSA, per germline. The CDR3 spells CASRLMTSGVGGELFF. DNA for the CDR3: TGTGCCAGCAGATTAATGACTAGCGGGGTGGGCGGGGAGCTGTTTTTT.

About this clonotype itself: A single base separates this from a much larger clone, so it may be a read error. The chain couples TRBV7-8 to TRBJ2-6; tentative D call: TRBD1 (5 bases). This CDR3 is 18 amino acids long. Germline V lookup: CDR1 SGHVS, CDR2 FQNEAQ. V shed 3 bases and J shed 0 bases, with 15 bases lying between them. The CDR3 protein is CASSFLVGQGSGANVLTF. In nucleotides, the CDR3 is TGTGCCAGCAGCTTCCTGGTCGGGCAGGGCTCTGGGGCCAACGTCCTGACTTTC.

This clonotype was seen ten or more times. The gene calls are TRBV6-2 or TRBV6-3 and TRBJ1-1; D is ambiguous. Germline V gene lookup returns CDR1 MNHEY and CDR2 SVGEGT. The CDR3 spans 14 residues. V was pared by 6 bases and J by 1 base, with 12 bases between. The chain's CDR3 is CASSPATKNTEAFF. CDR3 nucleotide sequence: TGTGCCAGCAGCCCCGCGACAAAGAACACTGAAGCTTTCTTT.

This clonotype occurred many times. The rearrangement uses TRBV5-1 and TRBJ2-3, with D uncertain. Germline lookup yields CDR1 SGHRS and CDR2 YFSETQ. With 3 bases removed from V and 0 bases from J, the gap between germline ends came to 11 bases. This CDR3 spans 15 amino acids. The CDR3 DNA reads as TGCGCCAGCAGCTCGTCGCAGACTAGCACAGATACGCAGTATTTT. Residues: CASSSSQTSTDTQYF. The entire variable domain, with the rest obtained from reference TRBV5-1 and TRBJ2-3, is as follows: KAGVTQTPRYLIKTRGQQVTLSCSPISGHRSVSWYQQTPGQGLQFLFEYFSETQRNKGNFPGRFSGRQFSNSRSEMNVSTLELGDSALYLCASSSSQTSTDTQYFGPGTRLTVL.

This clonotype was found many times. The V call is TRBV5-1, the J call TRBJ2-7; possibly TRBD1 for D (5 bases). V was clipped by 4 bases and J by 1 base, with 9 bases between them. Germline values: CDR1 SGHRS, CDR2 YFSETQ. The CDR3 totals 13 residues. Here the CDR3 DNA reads TGCGCCAGCAGCCGGACACTGTCCTACGAGCAGTACTTC. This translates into CASSRTLSYEQYF. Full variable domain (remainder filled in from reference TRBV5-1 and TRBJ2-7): KAGVTQTPRYLIKTRGQQVTLSCSPISGHRSVSWYQQTPGQGLQFLFEYFSETQRNKGNFPGRFSGRQFSNSRSEMNVSTLELGDSALYLCASSRTLSYEQYFGPGTRLTVT.

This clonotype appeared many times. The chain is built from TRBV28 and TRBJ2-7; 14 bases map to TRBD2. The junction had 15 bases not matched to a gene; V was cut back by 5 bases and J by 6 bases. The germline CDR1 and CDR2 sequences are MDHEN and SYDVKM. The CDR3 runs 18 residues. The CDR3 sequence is CASSKRSAGTSGSCEQYF. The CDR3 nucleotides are TGTGCCAGCAGTAAACGTAGCGCCGGGACTAGCGGGAGTTGCGAGCAGTACTTC.

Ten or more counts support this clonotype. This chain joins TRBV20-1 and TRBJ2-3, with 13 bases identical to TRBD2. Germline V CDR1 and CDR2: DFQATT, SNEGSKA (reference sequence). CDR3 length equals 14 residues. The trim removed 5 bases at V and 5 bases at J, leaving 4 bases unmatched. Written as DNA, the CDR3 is TGCAGTGCTGGACTAGCGGGAGAAGTAGATACGCAGTATTTT. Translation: CSAGLAGEVDTQYF.

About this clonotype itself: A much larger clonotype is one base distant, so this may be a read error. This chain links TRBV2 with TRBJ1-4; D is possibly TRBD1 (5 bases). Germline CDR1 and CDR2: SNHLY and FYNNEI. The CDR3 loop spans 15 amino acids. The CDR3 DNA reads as TGTGCCGGCAGTGAAGCCACAGGTCTTAATGAAAAACTGTTTTTT. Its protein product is CAGSEATGLNEKLFF.

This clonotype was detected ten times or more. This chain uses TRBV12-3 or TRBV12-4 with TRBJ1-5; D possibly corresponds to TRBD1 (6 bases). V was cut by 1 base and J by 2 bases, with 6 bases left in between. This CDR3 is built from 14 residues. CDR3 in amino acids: CASSLDRGNQPQHF. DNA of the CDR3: TGTGCCAGCAGTTTAGACAGGGGCAATCAGCCCCAGCATTTT.

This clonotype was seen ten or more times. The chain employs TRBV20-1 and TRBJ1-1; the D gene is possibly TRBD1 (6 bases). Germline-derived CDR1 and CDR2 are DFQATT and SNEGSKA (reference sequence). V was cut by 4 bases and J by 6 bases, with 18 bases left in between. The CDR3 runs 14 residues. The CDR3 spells CSATRYRATPEAFF. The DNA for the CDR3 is TGCAGTGCTACAAGATACAGGGCGACCCCTGAAGCTTTCTTT.